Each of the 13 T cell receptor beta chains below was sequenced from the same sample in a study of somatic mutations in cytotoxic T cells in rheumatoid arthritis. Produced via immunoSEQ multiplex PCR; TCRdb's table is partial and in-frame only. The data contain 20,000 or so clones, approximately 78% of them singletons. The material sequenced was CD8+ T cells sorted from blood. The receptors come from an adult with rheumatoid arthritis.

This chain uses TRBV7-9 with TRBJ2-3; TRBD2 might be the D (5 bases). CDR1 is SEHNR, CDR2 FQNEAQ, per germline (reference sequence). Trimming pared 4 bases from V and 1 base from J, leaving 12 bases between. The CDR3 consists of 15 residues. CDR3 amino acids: CASSSDNGGTDTQYF. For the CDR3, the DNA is TGTGCCAGCAGCTCCGACAACGGGGGCACAGATACGCAGTATTTT.

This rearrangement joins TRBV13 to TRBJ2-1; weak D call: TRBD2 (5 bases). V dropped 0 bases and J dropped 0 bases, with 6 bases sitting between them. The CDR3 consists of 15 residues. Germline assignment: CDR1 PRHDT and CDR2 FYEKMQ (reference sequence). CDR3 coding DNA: TGTGCCAGCAGCTTAGGGACTACCTCCTACAATGAGCAGTTCTTC. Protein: CASSLGTTSYNEQFF. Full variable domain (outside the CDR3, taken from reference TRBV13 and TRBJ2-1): AAGVIQSPRHLIKEKRETATLKCYPIPRHDTVYWYQQGPGQDPQFLISFYEKMQSDKGSIPDRFSAQQFSDYHSELNMSSLELGDSALYFCASSLGTTSYNEQFFGPGTRLTVL.

For the CDR3, the DNA is TGTGCCAGCAGGGGTCCGGTGTTTTGGGAGACCCAGTACTTC. Translation gives CASRGPVFWETQYF. The genes are TRBV2 and TRBJ2-5, with no clear D. Germline CDR1 reads SNHLY; CDR2 reads FYNNEI. V was trimmed by 6 bases and J by 5 bases, leaving 16 bases between them. This CDR3 comprises 14 residues.

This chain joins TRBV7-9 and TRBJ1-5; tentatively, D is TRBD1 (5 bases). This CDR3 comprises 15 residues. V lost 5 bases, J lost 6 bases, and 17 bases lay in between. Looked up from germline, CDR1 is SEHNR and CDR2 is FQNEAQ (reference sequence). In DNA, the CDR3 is TGTGCCAGCAGCATTGGGACGGGTCGGGGTCAGCCCCAGCATTTT. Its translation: CASSIGTGRGQPQHF.

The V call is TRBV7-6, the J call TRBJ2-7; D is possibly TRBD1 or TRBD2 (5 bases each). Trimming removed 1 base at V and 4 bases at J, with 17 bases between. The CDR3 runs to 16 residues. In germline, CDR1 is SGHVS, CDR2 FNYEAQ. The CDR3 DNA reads TGTGCCAGCAGCTTAGTAGCTGCAGCGAGGGGTTACGAGCAGTACTTC. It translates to CASSLVAAARGYEQYF.

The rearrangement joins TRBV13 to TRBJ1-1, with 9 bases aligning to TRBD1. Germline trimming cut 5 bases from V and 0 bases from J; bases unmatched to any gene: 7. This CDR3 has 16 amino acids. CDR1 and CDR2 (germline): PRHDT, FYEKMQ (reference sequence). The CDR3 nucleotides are TGTGCCAGCAGCGACACAGGGGGCGGGATGAACACTGAAGCTTTCTTT. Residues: CASSDTGGGMNTEAFF.

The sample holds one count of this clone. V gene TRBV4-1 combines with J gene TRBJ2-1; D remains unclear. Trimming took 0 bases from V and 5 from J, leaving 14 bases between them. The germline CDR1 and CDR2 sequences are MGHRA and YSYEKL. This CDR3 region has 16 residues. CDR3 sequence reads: CASSQDSVTVNNEQFF. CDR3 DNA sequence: TGCGCCAGCAGCCAAGATTCCGTGACGGTTAACAATGAGCAGTTCTTC.

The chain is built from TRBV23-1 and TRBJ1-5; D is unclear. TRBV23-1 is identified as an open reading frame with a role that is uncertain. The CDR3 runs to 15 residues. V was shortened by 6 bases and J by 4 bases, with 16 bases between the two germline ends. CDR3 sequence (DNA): TGCGCCAGCAGAGCCTTTCGCAGACTAAATCAGCCCCAGCATTTT. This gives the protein CASRAFRRLNQPQHF.

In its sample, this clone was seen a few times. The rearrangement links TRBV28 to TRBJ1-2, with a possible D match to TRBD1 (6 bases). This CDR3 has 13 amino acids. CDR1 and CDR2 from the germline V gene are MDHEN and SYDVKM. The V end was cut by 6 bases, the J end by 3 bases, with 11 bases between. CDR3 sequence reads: CASREQGDYGYTF. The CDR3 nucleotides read TGTGCCAGCAGGGAACAGGGTGACTATGGCTACACCTTC.

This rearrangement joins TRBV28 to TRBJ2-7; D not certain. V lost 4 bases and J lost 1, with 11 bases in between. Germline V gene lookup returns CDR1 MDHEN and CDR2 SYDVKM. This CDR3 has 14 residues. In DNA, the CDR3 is TGTGCCAGCAGTTATTCGGGCACTTCCTACGAGCAGTACTTC. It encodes CASSYSGTSYEQYF.

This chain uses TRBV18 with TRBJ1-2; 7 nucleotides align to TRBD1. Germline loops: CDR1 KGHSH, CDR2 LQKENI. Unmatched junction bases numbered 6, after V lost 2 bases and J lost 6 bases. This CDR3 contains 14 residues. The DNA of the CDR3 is TGTGCCAGCTCACCAAGGGAAGGGGGCGATGGCTACACCTTC. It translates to CASSPREGGDGYTF.

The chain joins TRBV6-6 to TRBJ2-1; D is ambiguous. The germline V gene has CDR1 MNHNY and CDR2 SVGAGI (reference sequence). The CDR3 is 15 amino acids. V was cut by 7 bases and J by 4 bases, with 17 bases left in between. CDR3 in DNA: TGTGCCAGCAACTACCGGACGGCTCTTTACAATGAGCAGTTCTTC. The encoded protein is CASNYRTALYNEQFF.

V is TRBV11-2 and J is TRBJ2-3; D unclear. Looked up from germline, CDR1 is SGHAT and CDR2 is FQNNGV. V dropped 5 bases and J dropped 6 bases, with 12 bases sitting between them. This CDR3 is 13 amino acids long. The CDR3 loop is CASSQTLSDTQYF. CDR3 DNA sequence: TGTGCCAGCAGCCAGACCCTCTCGGATACGCAGTATTTT.